This TCR beta chain was sequenced in a study of CD8+ T cells in alopecia areata. Study-wide background: Female C3H/HeJ mice aged roughly 6-11 weeks received skin from spontaneously alopecic C3H/HeJ graft donors aged roughly 6-12 months.

Germline CDR1 is FNHDT and CDR2 is SITEND (reference sequence). This CDR3 region has 12 residues. RNA extraction was followed by reverse transcription into cDNA, which acted as the sequencing template. Produced via immunoSEQ multiplex PCR; TCRdb's table is partial and in-frame only. Observed are approximately 300,000 clones, no singletons, with the top ten taking 1.2%. Sorting relied on CD4, CD8alpha, NKG2D, NKG2ACE and other markers applied to pooled cutaneous lymph node cells. Note on this clone: Its antigen is unidentified. Any gene name here is a mouse gene name. The CDR3 goes on 4 residues after the read ends, and that part is filled in from the germline J gene. The identical CDR3 is also encoded by other nucleotide sequences in the sample.

Points from the study as a whole: Resident alphabeta T-cell populations of normal skin are likewise subject to sequencing in scalp samples. It was lesional scalp, especially alopecia totalis/universalis, that showed higher clonality than normal scalp. Shared TCR sequences were less clear between patients than in mice, possibly partly from HLA diversity.

The sequence was obtained from a C3H/HeJ mouse with alopecia areata. MHC haplotype of the strain: H2-k. The sequencing sample was made of CD4+ T cells sorted from a lymph node. The V call is TRBV19, the J call TRBJ2-7, with D perhaps TRBD2 (6 bases). CDR3 in amino acids: CASSIWGNEQYF. The part of the CDR3 DNA that was read is TGTGCCAGCAGTATTTGGGGGAAT.